The source of this T cell receptor beta chain is a study of human T cells and chemical hapten exposure. Described time point: pre-sensitization, week 0. As for treatment: therapeutic diphenylcyclopropenone sensitization with weekly scalp DPC. Suited to DPC and affected by alopecia, the donors ranged from 18 to 70 years old. For the library, individual cDNA molecules each received unique molecular identifiers. From the RACE reads, TCRdb called clonotypes with MiXCR, one entry per CDR3 protein. This table holds 95,000 to 150,000 distinct CDR3 sequences, approximately 13% found once. This clonotype was seen only a few times. Germline trimming cut 3 bases from V and 5 bases from J; bases unmatched to any gene: 13. The CDR3 is 16 residues long. Germline CDR1 MNHEY, CDR2 SVGAGI.

This receptor was identified in a woman between 18 and 29 years old with alopecia areata. Some clones in this sample may be carry-over from other donors' samples. Sequencing used whole blood, obtained in connection with sensitization to the hapten diphenylcyclopropenone (DPC). J is TRBJ2-7 and V is TRBV6-5; 7 bases agree with TRBD1. This CDR3 reads CASSYSPSHRGNEQYF. The CDR3 nucleotides are TGTGCCAGCAGTTATTCGCCCTCCCACAGGGGAAACGAGCAGTACTTC.